Below are 14 T cell receptor beta chains sequenced from a single sample in a study of blood T cells in healthy people across ages. Sample-barcoded 5' priming and a J-beta primer mix drove a second PCR of about 6 to 12 cycles. One entry per CDR3 protein, called by TCRdb with MiXCR from the 5' RACE reads. Here the sample spans 540,000 or so distinct CDR3 sequences, more than 20% being singletons. The same specimen was also included in a second study, on T cells of mothers and their children.

Sample: blood. The receptors stem from a boy aged 5-17 years in good health.

This clonotype was recorded at least ten times. The chain has TRBV7-2 and TRBJ2-7, with D perhaps matching TRBD1 or TRBD2 (5 bases each). The length of the CDR3 is 14 residues. Germline V gene sequence: CDR1 SGHTA, CDR2 FQGNSA. V gave up 2 bases and J gave up 4 bases, with 12 bases separating them. CDR3 protein: CASSLRGVGYEQYF. The CDR3 nucleotides read TGTGCCAGCAGCTTAAGGGGAGTCGGATACGAGCAGTACTTC. Full variable domain (missing parts from reference TRBV7-2 and TRBJ2-7): GAGVSQSPSNKVTEKGKDVELRCDPISGHTALYWYRQSLGQGLEFLIYFQGNSAPDKSGLPSDRFSAERTGGSVSTLTIQRTQQEDSAVYLCASSLRGVGYEQYFGPGTRLTVT.

This clonotype was seen only a few times. The gene calls are TRBV10-3 and TRBJ2-2; D perhaps matches TRBD2 (5 bases). Between the trimmed V and J ends, which lost 0 bases and 4 bases, there was a span of 9 bases. From germline, CDR1 is ENHRY and CDR2 SYGVKD. The CDR3 consists of 15 residues. Here the CDR3 reads CAISESIGSTGELFF. The CDR3 nucleotides read TGTGCCATCAGTGAGTCAATAGGGAGCACCGGGGAGCTGTTTTTT.

This clonotype appeared a few times. The chain couples TRBV28 to TRBJ2-7; 10 bases match TRBD1. V shed 6 bases and J 5 bases; nucleotides not matched to a gene: 13. This CDR3 has 16 amino acids. CDR1 MDHEN and CDR2 SYDVKM come from the germline V gene. CDR3 in amino acids: CASSPSLDRGLDEQYF. CDR3 in DNA: TGTGCCAGCAGCCCCTCCCTCGACAGGGGGCTGGACGAGCAGTACTTC.

This clonotype has just one count. This rearrangement joins TRBV20-1 to TRBJ2-4; tentatively, D is TRBD2 (5 bases). Trimming shortened V by 5 bases and J by 6 bases, and 17 bases separated the two germline ends. CDR1 is DFQATT, CDR2 SNEGSKA, per germline (reference sequence). The CDR3 length is 14 residues. The CDR3 DNA sequence: TGCAGTGCTGAGGACGGACTGGGATTAAACATTCAGTACTTC. It encodes CSAEDGLGLNIQYF.

The chain couples TRBV10-2 to TRBJ2-5; TRBD1 aligns across 9 bases. The CDR3 runs to 15 residues. CDR1 and CDR2 from the germline V gene are WSHSY and SAAADI. The trim removed 4 bases at V and 11 bases at J, leaving 14 bases unmatched. The CDR3 DNA reads TGCGCCAGCAGTGGGGGACAGGGCTTAAGTGGGGAGCAGTACTTC. Translation: CASSGGQGLSGEQYF.

This clonotype was observed at least ten times. V usage is TRBV28 and J usage is TRBJ2-5; D may be TRBD1 (6 bases). The end of the DNA fits TRBJ2-7 better, so the J call may be wrong. This CDR3 has 15 residues. Germline CDR1 is MDHEN and CDR2 is SYDVKM. The CDR3 region has the DNA TGTGCCAGCAGCTTCCCGAGGGACAAAGACTACGAGCAGTACTTC. Translation: CASSFPRDKDYEQYF.

Ten or more counts support this clonotype. The gene calls are TRBV28 and TRBJ2-5; a weak D match, TRBD1 (6 bases). The germline V and J ends were trimmed by 3 bases and 3 bases, with 17 bases remaining between them. This CDR3 is 16 amino acids long. Germline CDR1 MDHEN, CDR2 SYDVKM. CDR3: CASSFTTTDSEETQYF. CDR3 bases: TGTGCCAGCAGTTTCACGACAACGGACAGCGAAGAGACCCAGTACTTC.

This clonotype appeared many times. The chain carries TRBV7-6 and TRBJ2-5; the D call may be TRBD1 or TRBD2 (5 bases each). The germline V and J ends were trimmed by 0 bases and 5 bases, with 13 bases remaining between them. The CDR3 runs 15 residues. Germline V gene lookup returns CDR1 SGHVS and CDR2 FNYEAQ. The CDR3 spells CASSLAFGGTETQYF. The CDR3 coding sequence is TGTGCCAGCAGCTTAGCATTTGGGGGTACGGAGACCCAGTACTTC.

V gene TRBV28 combines with J gene TRBJ1-2; no clear D gene. The germline V and J ends were trimmed by 2 bases and 4 bases, with 11 bases remaining between them. Germline-derived CDR1 and CDR2 are MDHEN and SYDVKM. This CDR3 has 14 residues. The CDR3 spells CASSLGRAVYGYTF. CDR3 DNA: TGTGCCAGCAGTTTAGGGAGGGCCGTCTATGGCTACACCTTC.

This chain joins TRBV15 and TRBJ1-4, with unresolved D. This CDR3 comprises 12 residues. V lost 7 bases and J 8 bases, leaving 11 bases between the germline ends. The germline V gene encodes CDR1 LNHNV and CDR2 YYDKDF (reference sequence). This chain's CDR3 is CATTVTSEKLFF. As DNA, the CDR3 is TGTGCCACCACCGTGACATCGGAAAAACTGTTTTTT. Complete variable domain (other parts from reference TRBV15 and TRBJ1-4): DAMVIQNPRYQVTQFGKPVTLSCSQTLNHNVMYWYQQKSSQAPKLLFHYYDKDFNNEADTPDNFQSRRPNTSFCFLDIRSPGLGDTAMYLCATTVTSEKLFFGSGTQLSVL.

The chain combines TRBV9 with TRBJ2-1; the D is unclear. Trimming shortened V by 0 bases and J by 5 bases, and 12 bases separated the two germline ends. Looked up from germline, CDR1 is SGDLS and CDR2 is YYNGEE. CDR3 size: 15 residues. The chain's CDR3 is CASSVEGLQDNEQFF. CDR3 sequence (DNA): TGTGCCAGCAGCGTAGAAGGGCTTCAGGACAATGAGCAGTTCTTC.

The chain recombines TRBV6-2 or TRBV6-3 with TRBJ1-2; TRBD1 is a possible D gene (6 bases). The CDR3 sequence is 14 residues long. Per the germline V gene, CDR1 is MNHEY and CDR2 is SVGEGT. Trimming took 2 bases from V and 4 from J, leaving 11 bases between them. CDR3 loop: CASSYGQFLYGYTF. CDR3 DNA: TGTGCCAGCAGTTACGGACAGTTCCTCTATGGCTACACCTTC.

The chain couples TRBV4-1 to TRBJ2-1; weak D call: TRBD2 (6 bases). Germline CDR1 and CDR2: MGHRA and YSYEKL. Trimming took 0 bases from V and 4 from J, leaving 7 bases between them. CDR3 length equals 14 residues. CDR3 in amino acids: CASSQEGTYNEQFF. In DNA form, the CDR3 reads TGCGCCAGCAGCCAAGAGGGGACTTACAATGAGCAGTTCTTC.

The rearrangement links TRBV4-3 to TRBJ2-1; tentatively, D is TRBD2 (6 bases). The last part of the DNA fits TRBJ2-7 better; the J call may be wrong. The length of the CDR3 is 15 residues. Germline V gives CDR1 LGHNA, CDR2 YSLEER. The CDR3 protein is CASSQDGTGLFEQYF. CDR3 in DNA: TGCGCCAGCAGCCAAGACGGGACTGGCCTTTTCGAGCAGTACTTC.